A single sample gave rise to the 10 T cell receptor beta chains below, sequenced in a study of early T cells in non-severe SARS-CoV-2 infection. In TCRdb, the 5' RACE reads were re-called with MiXCR into one record per CDR3 protein. This sample yields some 35,000 distinct CDR3 sequences, of which under 5% are seen a single time; 10% belongs to the top ten. The sequencing input was whole blood. These receptors were taken from an adult who was a healthcare worker with PCR-confirmed SARS-CoV-2 infection or an uninfected control (not recorded which).

Many counts were recorded for this clonotype. This chain links TRBV20-1 with TRBJ2-1; maybe TRBD2 (6 bases). Between the trimmed V and J ends, which lost 7 bases and 9 bases, there was a span of 13 bases. The germline CDR1 and CDR2 sequences are DFQATT and SNEGSKA (reference sequence). The length of the CDR3 is 11 residues. CDR3 residues: CSGSGVSEQFF. CDR3 DNA: TGCAGTGGCTCGGGAGTCAGTGAGCAGTTCTTC.

The genes are TRBV30 and TRBJ2-4, with 8 bases that match TRBD1. Unmatched junction bases numbered 2, after V lost 2 bases and J lost 2 bases. This CDR3 spans 14 amino acids. From germline, CDR1 is GTSNPN and CDR2 SVGIG (reference sequence). The CDR3: CAWSQGATKNIQYF. Written as DNA, the CDR3 is TGTGCCTGGAGTCAGGGGGCGACCAAAAACATTCAGTACTTC.

The sample holds many counts of this clonotype. The chain has TRBV6-2 or TRBV6-3 and TRBJ2-6; D call uncertain. This CDR3 is 14 amino acids long. Germline V gene lookup returns CDR1 MNHEY and CDR2 SVGEGT. V dropped 4 bases and J dropped 1 base, with 5 bases sitting between them. CDR3 amino acids: CASSLVSGANVLTF. As DNA, the CDR3 is TGTGCCAGCAGTTTGGTGTCTGGGGCCAACGTCCTGACTTTC.

This clonotype was detected ten times or more. The chain couples TRBV7-3 to TRBJ2-3; D unresolved. Per the germline V gene, CDR1 is SGHTA and CDR2 is FQGTGA. This CDR3 is 13 amino acids long. Trimming shortened V by 2 bases and J by 0 bases, and 3 bases separated the two germline ends. CDR3 loop: CASSLYSTDTQYF. CDR3 coding DNA: TGTGCCAGCAGCTTATATAGCACAGATACGCAGTATTTT.

This rearrangement joins TRBV18 to TRBJ1-1, with D possibly being TRBD1 (5 bases). CDR1 and CDR2 from the germline V gene are KGHSH and LQKENI. Trimming pared 3 bases from V and 1 base from J, leaving 15 bases between. The CDR3 length is 16 residues. CDR3 bases: TGTGCCAGCTCACCTAACCCAGGGTGGCAGAACACTGAAGCTTTCTTT. Amino acid sequence: CASSPNPGWQNTEAFF.

The table lists this clonotype with many counts. Here the CDR3 reads CSAWGRSNKNIQYF. The CDR3 bases are TGCAGTGCGTGGGGTCGTTCCAACAAAAACATTCAGTACTTC. The genes are TRBV20-1 and TRBJ2-4; D ambiguous. This CDR3 spans 14 amino acids. Looked up from germline, CDR1 is DFQATT and CDR2 is SNEGSKA (reference sequence). Trimming removed 6 bases from V and 3 bases from J, with 15 bases in between.

V usage is TRBV24-1 and J usage is TRBJ2-1; maybe TRBD2 (6 bases). With 5 bases removed from V and 5 bases from J, the gap between germline ends came to 15 bases. The CDR3 runs 15 residues. Germline-derived CDR1 and CDR2 are KGHDR and SFDVKD. CDR3 sequence reads: CATSVSGSGDNEQFF. Here the CDR3 DNA reads TGTGCCACCAGTGTCTCGGGGTCGGGGGACAATGAGCAGTTCTTC.

With respect to this clonotype: Just one base apart from a much larger clone, this may be a read error. This rearrangement joins TRBV2 to TRBJ1-5; D may be TRBD1 (5 bases). CDR3 length: 11 residues. Germline values: CDR1 SNHLY, CDR2 FYNNEI. The DNA of the CDR3 is TGTCCCAGCAGGGAGGATCAGCCCCAGCATTTT. Residues: CPSREDQPQHF.

This clonotype was observed at least ten times. This rearrangement joins TRBV12-3 or TRBV12-4 to TRBJ1-1; TRBD1 matches 8 bases. The trim removed 6 bases at V and 3 bases at J, leaving 6 bases unmatched. The CDR3 is 14 residues long. CDR3 DNA: TGTGCCAGCAGGACGGACAGGGCGCACACTGAAGCTTTCTTT. This gives the protein CASRTDRAHTEAFF.

This clonotype was seen ten or more times. DNA of the CDR3: TGTGCCAGCAGCCATCTAGCGGGAGGCGGCACAGATACGCAGTATTTT. It encodes CASSHLAGGGTDTQYF. J is TRBJ2-3 and V is TRBV3-1, with 11 bases matching TRBD2. The germline V gene has CDR1 LGHDT and CDR2 YNNKEL (reference sequence). The CDR3 runs to 16 residues. The V and J ends lost 3 bases and 1 base, in that order; junction bases with no gene match: 3.